The 9 T cell receptor beta chains below come from one sample, sequenced in a study of shared clonotypes between healthy human individuals. Terminally differentiated effector memory CD45RA+ cells were left out of the naive CD8 fraction, which was CD45RO-negative and positively selected for CCR7. The repertoire was sequenced with immunoSEQ multiplex PCR; TCRdb's copy has only in-frame clones and lacks some. The sample comprises about 2.1 million clones, about 93% of which are singletons, and less than 2% rests with the top ten. Sequencing used naive CD8+ T cells from PBMCs. These receptors all stem from a man between 18 and 35 years old in good health. Some clones in this sample may be carry-over from other donors' samples.

The chain links TRBV10-3 to TRBJ2-2; D uncertain. Germline loops: CDR1 ENHRY, CDR2 SYGVKD. This CDR3 comprises 11 residues. Trimming took off 6 bases at V and 3 bases at J, with 2 bases between the two ends. CDR3 DNA: TGTGCCATCAGGGACACCGGGGAGCTGTTTTTT. Its translation is CAIRDTGELFF.

In this sample, this clone turned up once. The J gene is TRBJ1-2, the V gene TRBV15, with a possible D match to TRBD1 (5 bases). V gave up 0 bases and J gave up 6 bases, with 8 bases separating them. The V gene's germline CDR1 is LNHNV and CDR2 YYDKDF (reference sequence). The CDR3 extends over 13 amino acids. CDR3 sequence (DNA): TGTGCCACCAGCAGAGACAGGGACCATGGCTACACCTTC. Amino acids: CATSRDRDHGYTF.

This chain uses TRBV18 with TRBJ2-1; 8 nucleotides line up with TRBD2. The ends lost 2 bases at V and 2 bases at J; junction bases unmatched: 5. The CDR3 runs 16 residues. Germline V lookup: CDR1 KGHSH, CDR2 LQKENI. CDR3 in DNA: TGTGCCAGCTCACCAAAAGCGGGAGAAGCCTACAATGAGCAGTTCTTC. Protein sequence: CASSPKAGEAYNEQFF.

J is TRBJ2-7 and V is TRBV6-5; 9 bases line up with TRBD1. J was trimmed by 5 bases and V by 6 bases; bases with no gene match: 8. Germline-derived CDR1 and CDR2 are MNHEY and SVGAGI. The CDR3 totals 14 residues. CDR3 bases: TGTGCCAGCAGAATGGGACAGGGAACGCACGAGCAGTACTTC. This codes for CASRMGQGTHEQYF.

This clone was observed a single time. The J gene is TRBJ2-1, the V gene TRBV9; 9 bases map to TRBD2. Per germline, CDR1 SGDLS and CDR2 YYNGEE. CDR3 length equals 16 residues. The V and J ends lost 4 bases and 8 bases, in that order; junction bases with no gene match: 13. Written as DNA, the CDR3 is TGTGCCAGCAGCTCAGGGACTAGCCCCGCAGGGGATGAGCAGTTCTTC. Translating gives CASSSGTSPAGDEQFF.

This clone was detected a few times. The V call is TRBV7-9, the J call TRBJ1-1, with 9 bases lining up with TRBD1. This CDR3 region has 15 residues. Germline V gene sequence: CDR1 SEHNR, CDR2 FQNEAQ (reference sequence). The V and J ends lost 5 bases and 3 bases, in that order; junction bases with no gene match: 7. The CDR3 sequence: CASSIRQGEDTEAFF. The CDR3 nucleotides read TGTGCCAGCAGCATTAGACAGGGGGAGGACACTGAAGCTTTCTTT.

This chain links TRBV7-9 with TRBJ2-7; D not certain. CDR1 is SEHNR, CDR2 FQNEAQ, per germline (reference sequence). Between the trimmed V and J ends, which lost 5 bases and 4 bases, there was a span of 18 bases. This CDR3 comprises 15 residues. CDR3 in amino acids: CASSPFGVGLYEQYF. The CDR3 nucleotides read TGTGCCAGCAGCCCTTTTGGGGTGGGCCTTTACGAGCAGTACTTC.

This CDR3 is CASSQVGSVGAEAFF. DNA of the CDR3: TGCGCCAGCAGCCAAGTCGGGTCCGTGGGGGCTGAAGCTTTCTTT. The chain has TRBV4-1 and TRBJ1-1; TRBD1 is a possible D gene (5 bases). Trimming left V 1 base short and J 6 bases short, with 15 bases between. There are 15 residues in the CDR3. The germline CDR1 and CDR2 sequences are MGHRA and YSYEKL.

This rearrangement joins TRBV28 to TRBJ2-1; the D is unclear. Germline CDR1 reads MDHEN; CDR2 reads SYDVKM. The CDR3 is 12 residues long. The V and J ends lost 3 bases and 7 bases respectively, with 7 bases between them. The CDR3, as DNA: TGTGCCAGCAGTTTCCAGATGAATGAGCAGTTCTTC. As protein: CASSFQMNEQFF.